Below, 15 T cell receptor beta chains from the same sample are listed, as sequenced in a study of Ad26.COV2.S vaccination and SARS-CoV-2 variants. Treatment in this sample: roughly 18 received Ad26.COV2.S at low or high dose, single or two shots; about 5 received placebo; per-sample allocation not given. Samples came from day 63 after the first vaccine or placebo injection. Assay used: immunoSEQ multiplex PCR; TCRdb lists only in-frame clones, some missing. The repertoire includes 350,000 to 400,000 clones, around nine tenths of them detected once, and 3.5% sits in the top ten. The sample in question was peripheral blood, obtained in a trial of Ad26.COV2.S vaccine versus placebo. Receptor source: a person between 18 and 65 years old who received the Ad26.COV2.S COVID-19 vaccine or a placebo.

The sample holds a few counts of this clone. V and J are TRBV18 and TRBJ1-2; D call uncertain. V was clipped by 1 base and J by 8 bases, with 14 bases between them. This CDR3 has 14 amino acids. CDR1 KGHSH and CDR2 LQKENI come from the germline V gene. This chain's CDR3 is CASSPLVSFMGYTF. The DNA of the CDR3 is TGTGCCAGCTCACCACTTGTCAGTTTTATGGGCTACACCTTC.

This rearrangement joins TRBV3-1 (or the pseudogene TRBV3-2) to TRBJ1-2; D perhaps matches TRBD1 (5 bases). CDR1 is LGHDT and CDR2 is YNNKEL in the germline V gene (reference sequence). V gave up 8 bases and J gave up 8 bases, with 12 bases separating them. The CDR3 has 11 amino acids. The CDR3 loop reads CASSGGSGYTF. CDR3 DNA sequence: TGTGCCAGCTCGGGGGGTTCAGGCTACACCTTC.

The genes are TRBV11-2 and TRBJ2-7; D uncertain. The germline V gene has CDR1 SGHAT and CDR2 FQNNGV. This CDR3 comprises 14 residues. The V gene lost 3 bases and the J gene lost 5 bases, with 14 bases spanning the gap. The CDR3 DNA follows: TGTGCCAGCAGCTTTATTCTCTCGGGCAACGAGCAGTACTTC. The encoded protein is CASSFILSGNEQYF.

The chain recombines TRBV5-5 with TRBJ2-7, with TRBD1 identical over 11 bases. Losses at the gene ends were 4 bases for V and 5 bases for J; bases not matched to a gene: 5. Germline CDR1 is SGHKS and CDR2 is YYEKEE (reference sequence). The length of the CDR3 is 14 residues. Here the CDR3 reads CASSGGQGADEQYF. The CDR3, as DNA: TGTGCCAGCAGCGGCGGACAGGGGGCGGACGAGCAGTACTTC.

This clone occurred a few times. The rearrangement uses TRBV5-5 and TRBJ1-1; no definite D call. CDR1 SGHKS and CDR2 YYEKEE come from the germline V gene (reference sequence). The CDR3 runs to 12 residues. V lost 1 base and J 2 bases, leaving 3 bases between the germline ends. The CDR3 bases are TGTGCCAGCAGCTTGTATAACACTGAAGCTTTCTTT. It codes for CASSLYNTEAFF.

This clone appeared once. The chain couples TRBV6-6 to TRBJ1-3, with TRBD1 as a possible D gene (6 bases). The CDR3 has 16 amino acids. The V end lost 4 bases, the J end lost 2 bases, and 15 bases lay between the germline ends. Germline V gene data show CDR1 as MNHNY and CDR2 as SVGAGI (reference sequence). CDR3 region: CASSLYRESAGNTIYF. In nucleotides, the CDR3 is TGTGCCAGCAGTTTGTACAGGGAGTCAGCTGGAAACACCATATATTTT.

The chain has TRBV27 and TRBJ2-5, with TRBD1 as a possible D gene (5 bases). The length of the CDR3 is 15 residues. The germline V and J ends were trimmed by 4 bases and 2 bases, with 14 bases remaining between them. CDR1 and CDR2 (germline): MNHEY, SMNVEV (reference sequence). CDR3: CASSSLGQRQETQYF. The DNA of the CDR3 is TGTGCCAGCAGTTCCCTCGGACAAAGGCAAGAGACCCAGTACTTC.

In this sample, this clone turned up once. The chain links TRBV25-1 to TRBJ2-5, with TRBD2 identical over 10 bases. Germline CDR1 and CDR2: MGHDK and SYGVNS. The CDR3 has 15 amino acids. Losses at the gene ends were 2 bases for V and 5 bases for J; bases not matched to a gene: 5. The CDR3 nucleotides read TGTGCCAGCAGTGAAGGTAGCGGGGGGAAGGAGACCCAGTACTTC. Its translation: CASSEGSGGKETQYF.

As regards this clone: A much bigger clone sits one base away, suggesting this may be a read error. This sample also contains other DNA sequences that code for the same CDR3. The rearrangement links TRBV5-8 to TRBJ2-7; no clear D. Looked up from germline, CDR1 is SGHTS and CDR2 is YDEGEE. Deletions cut 0 bases from V and 2 bases from J, with 0 bases between. CDR3 size: 11 residues. The CDR3 reads CASSLAYEQYF. For the CDR3, the DNA is TGTGCCAGCAGCTTGGCCTACGAGCAGTACTTC.

V is TRBV5-6 and J is TRBJ2-5, with D perhaps TRBD1 (6 bases). CDR3 length: 16 amino acids. CDR1 is SGHDT and CDR2 is YYEEEE in the germline V gene. With 4 bases removed from V and 2 bases from J, the gap between germline ends came to 18 bases. In DNA, the CDR3 is TGTGCCAGCAGCCGCCCCACAGGGAGAGCGCAAGAGACCCAGTACTTC. Encoded protein: CASSRPTGRAQETQYF.

The genes are TRBV5-1 and TRBJ2-1; TRBD2 agrees at 7 bases. Germline V gene sequence: CDR1 SGHRS, CDR2 YFSETQ. This CDR3 has 13 amino acids. V gave up 2 bases and J gave up 6 bases; unmatched junction bases: 2. For the CDR3, the DNA is TGCGCCAGCAGCTTAACGGGGGGCAATGAGCAGTTCTTC. This codes for CASSLTGGNEQFF.

The chain couples TRBV7-6 to TRBJ2-2, with 15 bases lining up with TRBD2. J was trimmed by 0 bases and V by 3 bases; bases with no gene match: 11. Germline V gene data show CDR1 as SGHVS and CDR2 as FNYEAQ. The CDR3 covers 21 residues. The DNA for the CDR3 is TGTGCCAGCAGCTTTATCAATTCGGGGACTAGCGGGGGGTCGAACACCGGGGAGCTGTTTTTT. Translating it yields CASSFINSGTSGGSNTGELFF.

The chain combines TRBV4-1 with TRBJ2-1, with 8 nucleotides matching TRBD2. Germline CDR1 and CDR2: MGHRA and YSYEKL. The length of the CDR3 is 16 residues. The junction had 6 bases not matched to a gene; V was cut back by 5 bases and J by 0 bases. The CDR3 nucleotides read TGCGCCAGCAGCGATTTAGCGGGGAACTCCTACAATGAGCAGTTCTTC. Protein sequence: CASSDLAGNSYNEQFF.

The CDR3 spells CASSSFGVRNGTGELFF. Written as DNA, the CDR3 is TGTGCCAGCAGCTCGTTCGGGGTCCGCAATGGCACCGGGGAGCTGTTTTTT. The chain has TRBV5-6 and TRBJ2-2, with D perhaps TRBD2 (5 bases). The CDR3 length is 17 residues. In germline, CDR1 is SGHDT, CDR2 YYEEEE. Trimming took off 3 bases at V and 4 bases at J, with 19 bases between the two ends.

The count of this clone is one. V gene TRBV27 combines with J gene TRBJ1-5; a possible D gene is TRBD1 (6 bases). Trimming removed 5 bases at V and 2 bases at J, with 16 bases between. The CDR3 extends over 16 amino acids. CDR1 is MNHEY and CDR2 is SMNVEV in the germline V gene (reference sequence). The CDR3 is CASSALQGSGNQPQHF. CDR3 DNA: TGTGCCAGCAGTGCTCTACAGGGTTCGGGCAATCAGCCCCAGCATTTT.